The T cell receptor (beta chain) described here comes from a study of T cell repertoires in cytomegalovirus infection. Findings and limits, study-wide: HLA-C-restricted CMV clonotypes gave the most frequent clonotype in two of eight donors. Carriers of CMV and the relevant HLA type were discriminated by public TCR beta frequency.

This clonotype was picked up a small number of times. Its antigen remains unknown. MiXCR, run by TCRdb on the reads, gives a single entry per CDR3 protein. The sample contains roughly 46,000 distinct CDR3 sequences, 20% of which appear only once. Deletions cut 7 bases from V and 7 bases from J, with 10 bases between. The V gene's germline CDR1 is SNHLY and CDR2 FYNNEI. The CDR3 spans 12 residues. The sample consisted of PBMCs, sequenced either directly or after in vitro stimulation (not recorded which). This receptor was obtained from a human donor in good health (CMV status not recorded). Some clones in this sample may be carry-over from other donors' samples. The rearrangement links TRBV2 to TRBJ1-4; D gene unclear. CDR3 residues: CASTQTGEKLFF. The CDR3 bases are TGTGCCAGCACCCAGACCGGTGAAAAACTGTTTTTT.